The rows below give T cell receptor beta chains drawn from one sample of a study of vaccination and CD4 T cells after COVID-19. TCRdb redid the calling of the PCR reads with MiXCR, one entry per CDR3 protein. The data contain about 9,600 distinct CDR3 sequences, around 40% of them singletons. Their cognate antigens are unknown. The sample comprised CD4+ T cells from blood, cultured in vitro. The receptors originated from a human donor in good health. Each CDR3 is given with its conserved first and last residue. A D gene is named only where the DNA matches it firmly. Some rows have no size entry. The others give once, few or many, or a class for an expanded clone.

D gene | J gene | V gene | clone size | CDR3 protein | CDR3 DNA
NA | TRBJ1-5 | TRBV28 | NA | CASNTLGGIFNQPQHF | TGTGCCAGCAATACCCTAGGGGGGATCTTCAATCAGCCCCAGCATTTT
NA | TRBJ2-4 | TRBV15 | NA | CATSRDIVADRTKNIQYF | TGTGCCACCAGCAGAGATATTGTGGCGGACAGAACCAAAAACATTCAGTACTTC
NA | TRBJ1-2 | TRBV19 | few | CASAARETNYGYTF | TGTGCCAGCGCGGCGCGGGAGACTAACTATGGCTACACCTTC
NA | TRBJ1-1 | TRBV21-1 | NA | CASGVSGGTEAFF | TGTGCCAGCGGGGTTAGCGGGGGGACTGAAGCTTTCTTT
NA | TRBJ2-7 | TRBV27 | NA | CASSLRGATYEQYF | TGTGCCAGCAGCTTAAGGGGGGCTACCTACGAGCAGTACTTC
NA | TRBJ1-2 | TRBV25-1 | NA | CASSEVGGYTF | TGTGCCAGCAGTGAAGTTGGGGGCTACACCTTC
TRBD1 | TRBJ1-2 | TRBV4-2 | NA | CASSQELKQGLGGYTF | TGTGCCAGCAGCCAAGAGCTAAAACAGGGGCTTGGTGGCTACACCTTC
TRBD2 | TRBJ2-4 | TRBV20-1 | few | CSASGGAKNIQYF | TGCAGTGCTAGCGGGGGGGCCAAAAACATTCAGTACTTC
NA | TRBJ2-6 | TRBV2 | NA | CASSYDTPGANVLTF | TGTGCCAGCAGTTACGACACCCCTGGGGCCAACGTCCTGACTTTC
TRBD1 | TRBJ1-2 | TRBV5-1 | NA | CASSLDRGGYGYTF | TGCGCCAGCAGCTTGGACAGGGGTGGGTATGGCTACACCTTC
TRBD1 | TRBJ1-5 | TRBV20-1 | medium-sized | CSARADRGRWNQPQHF | TGCAGTGCTAGAGCGGACAGGGGGCGGTGGAATCAGCCCCAGCATTTT
TRBD2 | TRBJ2-7 | TRBV6-5 | NA | CASSLGSGGGNEQYF | TGTGCCAGCAGTTTAGGTAGCGGGGGGGGGAACGAGCAGTACTTC
TRBD2 | TRBJ2-1 | TRBV12-3/TRBV12-4 | NA | CAAGGGKGTRYNEQFF | TGTGCCGCCGGGGGGGGGAAGGGGACTAGGTACAATGAGCAGTTCTTC
TRBD2 | TRBJ2-5 | TRBV20-1 | few | CSARDLRGGNQETQYF | TGCAGTGCTAGAGATCTTCGGGGGGGCAATCAAGAGACCCAGTACTTC
TRBD1 | TRBJ1-4 | TRBV10-3 | NA | CASQTGEDEKLFF | TGTGCCAGCCAGACAGGGGAGGATGAAAAACTGTTTTTT
TRBD2 | TRBJ2-3 | TRBV7-2 | NA | CASSLAGTRSDTQYF | TGTGCCAGCAGCTTAGCCGGGACTAGATCGGATACGCAGTATTTT
NA | TRBJ2-3 | TRBV20-1 | NA | CSAAGRPSKDTQYF | TGCAGTGCTGCGGGACGGCCTTCCAAAGATACGCAGTATTTT
NA | TRBJ1-2 | TRBV12-3/TRBV12-4 | NA | CASSHRRLGGYTF | TGTGCCAGCAGTCACCGAAGGTTAGGTGGCTACACCTTC
NA | TRBJ2-7 | TRBV2 | few | CASSVLSLLQYF | TGTGCCAGCAGTGTCCTCTCCTTGTTGCAGTACTTC
TRBD2 | TRBJ2-7 | TRBV2 | NA | CASERLAGFEEDEQYF | TGTGCCAGCGAGAGACTAGCGGGGTTTGAAGAAGACGAGCAGTACTTC
NA | TRBJ2-7 | TRBV7-8 | few | CASSLAQGPYEQYF | TGTGCCAGCAGCTTAGCGCAGGGTCCCTACGAGCAGTACTTC
TRBD1 | TRBJ1-1 | TRBV7-9 | NA | CASSPQGGADEAFF | TGTGCCAGCAGTCCTCAGGGGGGCGCGGATGAAGCTTTCTTT
NA | TRBJ1-6 | TRBV9 | NA | CASSGLRTKANSPLHF | TGTGCCAGCAGCGGGCTCAGGACCAAGGCGAATTCACCCCTCCACTTT
NA | TRBJ2-5 | TRBV5-1 | few | CASKWDTSRQTQYF | TGCGCCAGCAAATGGGACACCTCTCGACAGACCCAGTACTTC
NA | TRBJ2-2 | TRBV19 | NA | CASTFDGNTGELFF | TGTGCCAGTACCTTCGACGGGAACACCGGGGAGCTGTTTTTT
TRBD1 | TRBJ1-1 | TRBV20-1 | NA | CSAWDRGSPDTEAFF | TGCAGTGCCTGGGACAGGGGAAGTCCGGACACTGAAGCTTTCTTT
NA | TRBJ1-5 | TRBV29-1 | NA | CSVGTAGPNQPQHF | TGCAGCGTTGGCACCGCGGGCCCCAATCAGCCCCAGCATTTT
NA | TRBJ2-5 | TRBV20-1 | NA | CSARLTQETQYF | TGCAGTGCTCGACTGACGCAAGAGACCCAGTACTTC
NA | TRBJ2-3 | TRBV24-1 | NA | CATGGGPDTQYF | TGTGCCACAGGGGGGGGCCCAGATACGCAGTATTTT
TRBD1 | TRBJ2-7 | TRBV2 | NA | CASSADRDTYEQYF | TGTGCCAGCAGTGCAGACAGGGACACCTACGAGCAGTACTTC
TRBD1 | TRBJ1-2 | TRBV24-1 | NA | CATSDWRKTGVEWYGYTF | TGTGCCACCAGTGATTGGAGAAAGACAGGGGTAGAGTGGTACGGCTACACCTTC
NA | TRBJ2-3 | TRBV11-2 | few | CASSLAWASTDTQYF | TGTGCCAGCAGCTTAGCTTGGGCTAGCACAGATACGCAGTATTTT
TRBD2 | TRBJ2-1 | TRBV6-5 | few | CASSYSPGLAQNEQFF | TGTGCCAGCAGTTACTCACCAGGACTAGCACAGAATGAGCAGTTCTTC
TRBD1 | TRBJ1-2 | TRBV6-1 | NA | CASRPGQNYGYTF | TGTGCCAGCCGACCGGGACAGAACTATGGCTACACCTTC
NA | TRBJ1-3 | TRBV6-1 | NA | CASGSIFPGNTIYF | TGTGCCAGCGGTAGCATCTTCCCTGGAAACACCATATATTTT
NA | TRBJ1-5 | TRBV27 | few | CTSSLWGSLGQPQHF | TGCACCAGCAGTTTATGGGGCAGTTTGGGTCAGCCCCAGCATTTT
NA | TRBJ2-5 | TRBV20-1 | NA | CSADRRSETQYF | TGCAGTGCCGATCGACGCTCGGAGACCCAGTACTTC
NA | TRBJ1-6 | TRBV28 | NA | CASRLPGGVTYNSPLHF | TGTGCCAGCAGACTACCCGGCGGGGTAACCTATAATTCACCCCTCCACTTT